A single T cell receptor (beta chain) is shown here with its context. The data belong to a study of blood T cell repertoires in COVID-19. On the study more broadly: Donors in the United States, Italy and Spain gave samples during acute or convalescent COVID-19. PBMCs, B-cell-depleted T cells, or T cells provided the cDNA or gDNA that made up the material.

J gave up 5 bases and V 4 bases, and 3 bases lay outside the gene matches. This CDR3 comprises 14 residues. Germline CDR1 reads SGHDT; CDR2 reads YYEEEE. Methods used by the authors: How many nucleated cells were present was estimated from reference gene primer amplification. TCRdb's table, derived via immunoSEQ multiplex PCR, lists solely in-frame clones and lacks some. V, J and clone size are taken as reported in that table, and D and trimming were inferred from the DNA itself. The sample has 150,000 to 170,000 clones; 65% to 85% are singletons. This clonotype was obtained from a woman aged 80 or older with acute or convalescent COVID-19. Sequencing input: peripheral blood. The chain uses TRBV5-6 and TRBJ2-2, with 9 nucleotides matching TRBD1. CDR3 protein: CASSTDRGTGELFF. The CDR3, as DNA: TGTGCCAGCAGCACGGACAGGGGAACCGGGGAGCTGTTTTTT.